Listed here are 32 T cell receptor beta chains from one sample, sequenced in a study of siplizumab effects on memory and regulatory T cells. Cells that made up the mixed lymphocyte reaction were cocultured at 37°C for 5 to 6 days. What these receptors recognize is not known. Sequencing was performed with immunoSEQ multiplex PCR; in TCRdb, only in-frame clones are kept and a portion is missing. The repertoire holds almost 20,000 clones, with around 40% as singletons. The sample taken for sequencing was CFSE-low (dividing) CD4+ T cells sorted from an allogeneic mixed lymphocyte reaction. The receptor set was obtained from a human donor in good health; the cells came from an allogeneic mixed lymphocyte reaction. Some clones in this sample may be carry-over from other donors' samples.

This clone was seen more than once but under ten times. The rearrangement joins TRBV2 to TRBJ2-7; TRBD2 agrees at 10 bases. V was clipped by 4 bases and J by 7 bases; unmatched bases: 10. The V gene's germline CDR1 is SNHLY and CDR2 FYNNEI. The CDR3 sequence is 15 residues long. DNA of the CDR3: TGTGCCAGCAGTGTGGAACTAGCGGGATGGTATGAGCAGTACTTC. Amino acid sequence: CASSVELAGWYEQYF. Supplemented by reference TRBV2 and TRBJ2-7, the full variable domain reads EPEVTQTPSHQVTQMGQEVILRCVPISNHLYFYWYRQILGQKVEFLVSFYNNEISEKSEIFDDQFSVERPDGSNFTLKIRSTKLEDSAMYFCASSVELAGWYEQYFGPGTRLTVT.

The CDR3 protein is CAITETGSTDTQYF. Here the CDR3 DNA reads TGTGCCATCACCGAGACAGGGTCCACAGATACGCAGTATTTT. This chain joins TRBV10-3 and TRBJ2-3; 7 bases map to TRBD1. Germline-derived CDR1 and CDR2 are ENHRY and SYGVKD. The CDR3 consists of 14 residues. V lost 7 bases, J lost 2 bases, and 6 bases stayed unmatched.

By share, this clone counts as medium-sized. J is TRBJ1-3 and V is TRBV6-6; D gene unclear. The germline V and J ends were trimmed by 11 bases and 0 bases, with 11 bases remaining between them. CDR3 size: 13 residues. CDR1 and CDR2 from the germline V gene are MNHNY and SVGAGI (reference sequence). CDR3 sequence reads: CAGRSFSGNTIYF. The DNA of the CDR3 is TGTGCCGGTCGATCGTTCTCTGGAAACACCATATATTTT.

The CDR3, as DNA: TGTGCCAGCAGTCCCCGCGGGACCTACGAGCAGTACTTC. This codes for CASSPRGTYEQYF. This chain links TRBV2 with TRBJ2-7, with a weak D call TRBD2 (6 bases). The CDR3 totals 13 residues. Germline CDR1 SNHLY, CDR2 FYNNEI. Trimming took 5 bases from V and 2 from J, leaving 10 bases between them.

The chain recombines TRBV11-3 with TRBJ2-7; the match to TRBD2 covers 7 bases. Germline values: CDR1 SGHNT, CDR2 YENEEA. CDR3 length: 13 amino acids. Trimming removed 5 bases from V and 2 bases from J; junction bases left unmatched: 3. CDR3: CASSESGTYEQYF. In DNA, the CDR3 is TGTGCCAGCAGCGAGAGCGGGACCTACGAGCAGTACTTC.

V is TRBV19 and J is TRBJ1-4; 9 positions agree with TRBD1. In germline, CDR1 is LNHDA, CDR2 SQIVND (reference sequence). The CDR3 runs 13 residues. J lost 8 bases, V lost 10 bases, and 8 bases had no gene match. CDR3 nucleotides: TGTGCCACCGGGACAGGGTTGGAGGAAAAACTGTTTTTT. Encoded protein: CATGTGLEEKLFF.

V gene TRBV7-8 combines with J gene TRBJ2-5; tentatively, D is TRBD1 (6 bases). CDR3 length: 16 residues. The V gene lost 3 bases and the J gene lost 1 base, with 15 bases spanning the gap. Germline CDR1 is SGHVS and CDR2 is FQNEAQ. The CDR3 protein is CASSLDRTVVQETQYF. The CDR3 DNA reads TGTGCCAGCAGCTTGGATAGGACAGTAGTCCAAGAGACCCAGTACTTC. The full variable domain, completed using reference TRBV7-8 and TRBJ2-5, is GAGVSQSPRYKVAKRGQDVALRCDPISGHVSLFWYQQALGQGPEFLTYFQNEAQLDKSGLPSDRFFAERPEGSVSTLKIQRTQQEDSAVYLCASSLDRTVVQETQYFGPGTRLLVL.

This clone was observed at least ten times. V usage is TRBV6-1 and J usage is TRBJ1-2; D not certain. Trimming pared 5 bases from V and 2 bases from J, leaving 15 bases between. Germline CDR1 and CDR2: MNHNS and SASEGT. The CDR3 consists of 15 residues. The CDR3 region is CASSLFGRINYGYTF. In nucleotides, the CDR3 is TGTGCCAGCAGTTTATTTGGCAGGATCAACTATGGCTACACCTTC.

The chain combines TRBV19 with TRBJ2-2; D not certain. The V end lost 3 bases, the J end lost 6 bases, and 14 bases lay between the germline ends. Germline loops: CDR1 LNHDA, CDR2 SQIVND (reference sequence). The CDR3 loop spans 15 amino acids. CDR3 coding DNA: TGTGCCAGTAGTATTAACCCGATAGGGCCCGGGGAGCTGTTTTTT. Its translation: CASSINPIGPGELFF. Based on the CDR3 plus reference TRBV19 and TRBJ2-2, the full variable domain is DGGITQSPKYLFRKEGQNVTLSCEQNLNHDAMYWYRQDPGQGLRLIYYSQIVNDFQKGDIAEGYSVSREKKESFPLTVTSAQKNPTAFYLCASSINPIGPGELFFGEGSRLTVL.

Here the CDR3 reads CASRSDQGGPYNEQFF. For the CDR3, the DNA is TGTGCCAGCAGGTCGGACCAGGGGGGCCCCTACAATGAGCAGTTCTTC. This sequence joins TRBV27 and TRBJ2-1, with D tentatively TRBD1 (7 bases). With 6 bases removed from V and 2 bases from J, the gap between germline ends came to 17 bases. The CDR3 length is 16 residues. Germline CDR1 MNHEY, CDR2 SMNVEV (reference sequence).

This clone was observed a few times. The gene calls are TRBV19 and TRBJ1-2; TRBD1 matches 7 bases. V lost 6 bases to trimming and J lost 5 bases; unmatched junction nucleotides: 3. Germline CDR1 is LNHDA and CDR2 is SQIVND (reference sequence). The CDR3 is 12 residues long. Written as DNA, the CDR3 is TGTGCCAGTAGCCCGGGACAGTATGGCTACACCTTC. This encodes CASSPGQYGYTF.

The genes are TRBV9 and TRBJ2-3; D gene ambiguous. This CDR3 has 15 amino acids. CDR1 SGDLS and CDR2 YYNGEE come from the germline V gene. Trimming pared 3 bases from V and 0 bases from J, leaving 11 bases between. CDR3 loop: CASSAPALSTDTQYF. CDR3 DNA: TGTGCCAGCAGCGCTCCTGCCTTGAGCACAGATACGCAGTATTTT.

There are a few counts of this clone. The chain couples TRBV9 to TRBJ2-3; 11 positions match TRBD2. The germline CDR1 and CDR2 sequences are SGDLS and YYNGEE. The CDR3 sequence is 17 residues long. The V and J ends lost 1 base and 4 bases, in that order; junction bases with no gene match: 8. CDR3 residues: CASSVFPSGRLADTQYF. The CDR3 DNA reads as TGTGCCAGCAGCGTATTCCCTAGCGGGAGGTTGGCAGATACGCAGTATTTT.

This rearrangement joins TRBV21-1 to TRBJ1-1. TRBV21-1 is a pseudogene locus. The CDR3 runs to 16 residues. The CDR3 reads CAQGVPYAAGRTEAFF. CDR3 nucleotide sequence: TGTGCCCAGGGTGTCCCTTATGCGGCGGGGAGAACTGAAGCTTTCTTT.

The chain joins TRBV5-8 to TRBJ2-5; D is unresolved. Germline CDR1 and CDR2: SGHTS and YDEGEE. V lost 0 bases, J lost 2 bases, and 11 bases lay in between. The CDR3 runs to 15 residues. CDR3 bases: TGTGCCAGCAGCTTGGCCGTTCTGGGACAAGAGACCCAGTACTTC. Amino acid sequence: CASSLAVLGQETQYF.

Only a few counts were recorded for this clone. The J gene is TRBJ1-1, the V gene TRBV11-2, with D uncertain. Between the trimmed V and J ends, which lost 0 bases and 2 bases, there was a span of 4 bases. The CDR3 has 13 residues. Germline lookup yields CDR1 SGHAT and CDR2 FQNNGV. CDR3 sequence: CASSLDLNTEAFF. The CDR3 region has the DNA TGTGCCAGCAGCTTAGATCTTAACACTGAAGCTTTCTTT.

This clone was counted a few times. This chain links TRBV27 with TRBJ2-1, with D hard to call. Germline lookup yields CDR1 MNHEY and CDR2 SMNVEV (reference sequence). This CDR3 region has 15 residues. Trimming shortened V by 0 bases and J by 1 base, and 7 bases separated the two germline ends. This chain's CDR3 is CASSLSPPSYNEQFF. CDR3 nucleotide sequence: TGTGCCAGCAGTTTATCGCCACCGTCCTACAATGAGCAGTTCTTC.

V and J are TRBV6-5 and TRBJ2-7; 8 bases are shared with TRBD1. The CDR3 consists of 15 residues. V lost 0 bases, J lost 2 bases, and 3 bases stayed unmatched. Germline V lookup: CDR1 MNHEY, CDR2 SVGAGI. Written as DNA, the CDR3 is TGTGCCAGCAGTTACTCGACAGGGGTGACCTACGAGCAGTACTTC. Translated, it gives CASSYSTGVTYEQYF.

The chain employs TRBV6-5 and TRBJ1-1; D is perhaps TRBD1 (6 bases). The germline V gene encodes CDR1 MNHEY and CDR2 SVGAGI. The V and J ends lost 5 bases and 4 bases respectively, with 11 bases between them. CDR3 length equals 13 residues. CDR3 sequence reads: CASSAQGVTEAFF. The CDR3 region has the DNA TGTGCCAGCAGTGCACAGGGTGTCACTGAAGCTTTCTTT.

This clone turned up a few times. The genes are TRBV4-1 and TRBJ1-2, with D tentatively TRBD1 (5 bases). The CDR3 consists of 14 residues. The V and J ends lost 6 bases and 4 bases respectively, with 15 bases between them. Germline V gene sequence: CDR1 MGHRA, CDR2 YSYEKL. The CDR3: CASSQTGQAYGYTF. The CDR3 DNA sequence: TGCGCCAGCAGTCAAACCGGACAAGCCTATGGCTACACCTTC.

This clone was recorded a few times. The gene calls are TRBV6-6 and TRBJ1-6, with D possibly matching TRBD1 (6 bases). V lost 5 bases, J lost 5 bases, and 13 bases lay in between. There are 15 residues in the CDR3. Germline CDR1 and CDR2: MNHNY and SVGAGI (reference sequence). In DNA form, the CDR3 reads TGTGCCAGCAGTACTCAGAGGACAGATAATTCACCCCTCCACTTT. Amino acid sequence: CASSTQRTDNSPLHF.

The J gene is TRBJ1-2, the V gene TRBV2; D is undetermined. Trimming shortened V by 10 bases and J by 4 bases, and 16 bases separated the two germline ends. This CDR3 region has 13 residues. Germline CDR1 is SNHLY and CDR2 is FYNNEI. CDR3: CATQVPGSYGYTF. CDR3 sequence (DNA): TGTGCCACCCAGGTCCCGGGGAGCTATGGCTACACCTTC.

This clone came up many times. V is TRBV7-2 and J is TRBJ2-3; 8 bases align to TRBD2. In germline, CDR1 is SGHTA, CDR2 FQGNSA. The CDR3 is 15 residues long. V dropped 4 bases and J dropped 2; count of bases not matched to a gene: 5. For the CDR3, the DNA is TGTGCCAGCAGCTGGAGAGCGGGGGACACAGATACGCAGTATTTT. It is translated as CASSWRAGDTDTQYF.

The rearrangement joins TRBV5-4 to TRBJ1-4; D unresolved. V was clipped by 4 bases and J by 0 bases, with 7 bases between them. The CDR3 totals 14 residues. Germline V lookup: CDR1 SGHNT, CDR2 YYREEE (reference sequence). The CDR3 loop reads CASSPGATNEKLFF. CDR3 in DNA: TGTGCCAGCAGCCCGGGTGCAACTAATGAAAAACTGTTTTTT.

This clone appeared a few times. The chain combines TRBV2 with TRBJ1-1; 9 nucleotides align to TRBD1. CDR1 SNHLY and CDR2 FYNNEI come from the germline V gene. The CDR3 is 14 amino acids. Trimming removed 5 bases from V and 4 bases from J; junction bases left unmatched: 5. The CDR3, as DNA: TGTGCCAGCAGTATGACAGGGGGAATCACTGAAGCTTTCTTT. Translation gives CASSMTGGITEAFF.

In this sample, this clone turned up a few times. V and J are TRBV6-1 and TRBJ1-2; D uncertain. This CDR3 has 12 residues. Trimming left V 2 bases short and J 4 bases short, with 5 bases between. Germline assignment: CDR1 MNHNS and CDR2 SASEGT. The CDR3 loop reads CASSEPGYGYTF. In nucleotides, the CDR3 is TGTGCCAGCAGTGAACCCGGCTATGGCTACACCTTC.

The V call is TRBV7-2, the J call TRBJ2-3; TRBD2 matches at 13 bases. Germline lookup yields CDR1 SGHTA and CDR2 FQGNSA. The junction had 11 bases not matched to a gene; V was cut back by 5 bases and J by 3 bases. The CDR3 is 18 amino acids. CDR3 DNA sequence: TGTGCCAGCAGCGCTCTTCTACTAGCGGGGGGGTCTACAGATACGCAGTATTTT. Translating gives CASSALLLAGGSTDTQYF.

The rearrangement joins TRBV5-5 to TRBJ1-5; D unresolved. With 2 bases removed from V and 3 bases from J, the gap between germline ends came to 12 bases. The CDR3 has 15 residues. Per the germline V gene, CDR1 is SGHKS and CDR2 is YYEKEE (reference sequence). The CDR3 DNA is TGTGCCAGCAGCTTAGGACTGTACATCAATCAGCCCCAGCATTTT. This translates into CASSLGLYINQPQHF.

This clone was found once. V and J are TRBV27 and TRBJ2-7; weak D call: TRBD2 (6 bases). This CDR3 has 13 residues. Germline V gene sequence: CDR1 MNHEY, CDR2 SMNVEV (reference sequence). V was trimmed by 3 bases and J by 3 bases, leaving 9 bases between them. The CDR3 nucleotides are TGTGCCAGCAGTTTCACGGAGGGCTACGAGCAGTACTTC. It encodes CASSFTEGYEQYF.

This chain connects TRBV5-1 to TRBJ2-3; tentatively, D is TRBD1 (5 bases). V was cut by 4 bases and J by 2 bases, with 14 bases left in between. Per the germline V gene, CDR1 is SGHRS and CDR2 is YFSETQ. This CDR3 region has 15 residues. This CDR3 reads CASSHIRQITDTQYF. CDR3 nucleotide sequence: TGCGCCAGCAGCCACATTCGACAGATCACAGATACGCAGTATTTT.

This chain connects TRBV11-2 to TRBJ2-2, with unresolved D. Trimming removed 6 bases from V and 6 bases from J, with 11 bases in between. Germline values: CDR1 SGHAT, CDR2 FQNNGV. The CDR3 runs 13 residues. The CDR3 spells CASRGWWAGELFF. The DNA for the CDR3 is TGTGCCAGCAGGGGATGGTGGGCCGGGGAGCTGTTTTTT. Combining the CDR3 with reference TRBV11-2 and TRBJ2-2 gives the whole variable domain EAGVAQSPRYKIIEKRQSVAFWCNPISGHATLYWYQQILGQGPKLLIQFQNNGVVDDSQLPKDRFSAERLKGVDSTLKIQPAKLEDSAVYLCASRGWWAGELFFGEGSRLTVL.

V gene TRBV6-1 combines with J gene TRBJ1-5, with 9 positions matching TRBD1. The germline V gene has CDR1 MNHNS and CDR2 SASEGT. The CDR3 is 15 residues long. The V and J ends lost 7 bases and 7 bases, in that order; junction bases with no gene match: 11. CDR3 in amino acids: CASIESTGGRQPQHF. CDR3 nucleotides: TGTGCCAGCATTGAGAGTACAGGGGGCAGACAGCCCCAGCATTTT.